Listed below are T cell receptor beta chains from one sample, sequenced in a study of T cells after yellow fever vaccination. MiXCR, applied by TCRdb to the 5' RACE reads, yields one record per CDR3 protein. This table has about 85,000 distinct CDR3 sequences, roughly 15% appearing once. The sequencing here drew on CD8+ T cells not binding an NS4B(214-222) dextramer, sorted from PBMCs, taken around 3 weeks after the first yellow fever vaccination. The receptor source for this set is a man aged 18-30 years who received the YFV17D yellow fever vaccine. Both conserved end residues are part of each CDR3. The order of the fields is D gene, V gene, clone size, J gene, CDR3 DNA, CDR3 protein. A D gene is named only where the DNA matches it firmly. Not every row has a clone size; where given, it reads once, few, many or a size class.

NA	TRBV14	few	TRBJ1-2	TGTGCCAGCAGCCCCGTGAAGGAGGCTAACTATGGCTACACCTTC	CASSPVKEANYGYTF
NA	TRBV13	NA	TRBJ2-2	TGTGCCAGCAGCCTCGGGCACGTATACACCGGGGAGCTGTTTTTT	CASSLGHVYTGELFF
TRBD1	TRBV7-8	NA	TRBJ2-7	TGTGCCAGCAGCTTAGTGGACAGGGAGGCTTACGAGCAGTACTTC	CASSLVDREAYEQYF
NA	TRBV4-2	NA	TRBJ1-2	TGTGCCAGCAGCCAAGCGACGGGAGGGGGGTATGGCTACACCTTC	CASSQATGGGYGYTF
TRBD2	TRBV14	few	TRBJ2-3	TGTGCCAGCAGCCAAGATAACGTAGGACTAGCATATAGCACAGATACGCAGTATTTT	CASSQDNVGLAYSTDTQYF
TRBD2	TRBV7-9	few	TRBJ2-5	TGTGCCAGCAGCCAAGTCGATGGACTAGCGGAGACCCAGTACTTC	CASSQVDGLAETQYF
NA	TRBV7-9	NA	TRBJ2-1	TGTGCCAGCAGCTCTTTTCCGGTGATAATGGAGCAGTTCTTC	CASSSFPVIMEQFF
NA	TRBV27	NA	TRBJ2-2	TGTGCCAGCAGTTTATCGGGGCCGGACAGACTCGACACCGGGGAGCTGTTTTTT	CASSLSGPDRLDTGELFF
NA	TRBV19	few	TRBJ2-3	TGTGCCAGTAGTCCCCTCACAGTTGGGGCCCCCGATACGCAGTATTTT	CASSPLTVGAPDTQYF
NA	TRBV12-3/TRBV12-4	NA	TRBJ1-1	TGTGCCAGCAGTTTTGGGGGTCTCACTGAAGCTTTCTTT	CASSFGGLTEAFF
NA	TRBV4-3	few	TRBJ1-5	TGCGCCAGCAGCCAAACCCCGCAGGGGAATCAGCCCCAGCATTTT	CASSQTPQGNQPQHF
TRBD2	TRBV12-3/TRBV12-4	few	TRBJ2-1	TGTGCCAGCACCCAGACTAGCGGACCCTACAATGAGCAGTTCTTC	CASTQTSGPYNEQFF